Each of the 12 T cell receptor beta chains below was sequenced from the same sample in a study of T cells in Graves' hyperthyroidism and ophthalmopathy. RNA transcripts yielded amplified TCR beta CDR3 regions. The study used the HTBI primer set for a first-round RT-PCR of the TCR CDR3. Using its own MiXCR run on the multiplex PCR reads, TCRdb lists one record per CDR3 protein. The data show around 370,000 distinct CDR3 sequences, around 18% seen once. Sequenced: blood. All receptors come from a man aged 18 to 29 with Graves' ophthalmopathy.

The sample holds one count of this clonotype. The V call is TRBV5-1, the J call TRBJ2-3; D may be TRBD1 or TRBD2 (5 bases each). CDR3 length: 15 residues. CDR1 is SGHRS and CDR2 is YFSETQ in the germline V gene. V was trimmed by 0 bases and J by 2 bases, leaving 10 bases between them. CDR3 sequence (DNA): TGCGCCAGCAGCTTGGCCGGGGACCTCACAGATACGCAGTATTTT. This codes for CASSLAGDLTDTQYF.

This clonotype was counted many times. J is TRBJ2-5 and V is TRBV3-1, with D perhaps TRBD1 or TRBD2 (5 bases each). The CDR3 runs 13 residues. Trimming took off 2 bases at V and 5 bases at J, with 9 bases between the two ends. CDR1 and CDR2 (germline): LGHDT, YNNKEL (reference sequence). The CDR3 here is CASSQPGTETQYF. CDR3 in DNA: TGTGCCAGCAGCCAACCCGGGACGGAGACCCAGTACTTC.

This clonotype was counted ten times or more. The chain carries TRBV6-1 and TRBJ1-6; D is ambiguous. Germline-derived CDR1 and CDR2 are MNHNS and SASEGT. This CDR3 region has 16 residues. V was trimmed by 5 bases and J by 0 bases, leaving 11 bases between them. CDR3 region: CASSYTPSSYNSPLHF. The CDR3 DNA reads TGTGCCAGCAGTTACACACCAAGCTCCTATAATTCACCCCTCCACTTT.

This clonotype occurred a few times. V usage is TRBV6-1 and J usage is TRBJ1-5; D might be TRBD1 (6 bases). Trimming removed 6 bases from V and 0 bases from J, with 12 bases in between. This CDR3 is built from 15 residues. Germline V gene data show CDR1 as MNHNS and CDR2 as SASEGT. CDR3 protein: CASRGRTDSNQPQHF. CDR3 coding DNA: TGTGCCAGCAGGGGACGGACAGATAGCAATCAGCCCCAGCATTTT.

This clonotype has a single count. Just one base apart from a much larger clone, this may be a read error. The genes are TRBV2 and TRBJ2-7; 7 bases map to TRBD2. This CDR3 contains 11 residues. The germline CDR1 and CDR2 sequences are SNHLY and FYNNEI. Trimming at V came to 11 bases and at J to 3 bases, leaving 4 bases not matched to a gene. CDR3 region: CAGRGNYEQYF. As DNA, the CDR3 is TGTGCCGGGCGGGGGAACTACGAGCAGTACTTC. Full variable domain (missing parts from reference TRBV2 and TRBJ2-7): EPEVTQTPSHQVTQMGQEVILRCVPISNHLYFYWYRQILGQKVEFLVSFYNNEISEKSEIFDDQFSVERPDGSNFTLKIRSTKLEDSAMYFCAGRGNYEQYFGPGTRLTVT.

The CDR3 protein is CASSEWTVPNTEAFF. In nucleotides, the CDR3 is TGTGCCAGCAGTGAGTGGACAGTACCGAACACTGAAGCTTTCTTT. The rearrangement uses TRBV6-1 and TRBJ1-1; D might be TRBD1 (6 bases). The V gene lost 3 bases and the J gene lost 1 base, with 12 bases spanning the gap. The CDR3 totals 15 residues. CDR1 MNHNS and CDR2 SASEGT come from the germline V gene.

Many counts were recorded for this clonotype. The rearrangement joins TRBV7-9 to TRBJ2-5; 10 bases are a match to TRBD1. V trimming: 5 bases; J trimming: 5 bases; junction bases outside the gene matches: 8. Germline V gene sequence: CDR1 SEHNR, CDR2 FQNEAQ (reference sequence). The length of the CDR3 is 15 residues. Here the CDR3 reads CASSTETGGLETQYF. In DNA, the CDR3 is TGTGCCAGCAGCACCGAGACAGGGGGCTTGGAGACCCAGTACTTC.

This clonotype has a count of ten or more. CDR3 nucleotides: TGTGCCAGCAGCCTACTAGGACAGGGGGGCAATTCACCCCTCCACTTT. It is translated as CASSLLGQGGNSPLHF. The chain couples TRBV7-9 to TRBJ1-6, with 10 bases aligning to TRBD1. In germline, CDR1 is SEHNR, CDR2 FQNEAQ (reference sequence). V gave up 5 bases and J gave up 7 bases; unmatched junction bases: 8. This CDR3 is built from 16 residues.

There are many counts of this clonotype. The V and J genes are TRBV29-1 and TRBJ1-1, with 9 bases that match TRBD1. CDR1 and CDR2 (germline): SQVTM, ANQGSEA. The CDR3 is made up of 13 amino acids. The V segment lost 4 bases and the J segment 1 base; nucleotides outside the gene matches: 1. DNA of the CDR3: TGCAGCGTTGGGGGACAGGGGAACACTGAAGCTTTCTTT. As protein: CSVGGQGNTEAFF.

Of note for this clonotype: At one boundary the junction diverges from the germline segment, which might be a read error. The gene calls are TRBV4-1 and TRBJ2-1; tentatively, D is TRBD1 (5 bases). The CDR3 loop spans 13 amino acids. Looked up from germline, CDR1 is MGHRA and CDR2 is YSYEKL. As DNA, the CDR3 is TGTGCCAGCAGCCAGGGTACCTTGTATGAGCAGTTCTTC. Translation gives CASSQGTLYEQFF.

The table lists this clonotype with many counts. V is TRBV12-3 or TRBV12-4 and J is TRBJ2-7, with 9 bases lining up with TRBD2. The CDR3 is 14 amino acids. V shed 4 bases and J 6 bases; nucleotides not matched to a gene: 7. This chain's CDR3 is CASSYAGGPPEQYF. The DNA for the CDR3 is TGTGCCAGCAGTTACGCGGGGGGGCCACCCGAGCAGTACTTC.

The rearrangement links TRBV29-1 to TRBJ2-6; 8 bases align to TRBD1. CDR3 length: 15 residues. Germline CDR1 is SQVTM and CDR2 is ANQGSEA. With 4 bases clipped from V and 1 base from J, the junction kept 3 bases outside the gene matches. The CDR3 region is CSVGDRSSGANVLTF. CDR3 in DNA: TGCAGCGTTGGGGACAGGTCTTCTGGGGCCAACGTCCTGACTTTC.